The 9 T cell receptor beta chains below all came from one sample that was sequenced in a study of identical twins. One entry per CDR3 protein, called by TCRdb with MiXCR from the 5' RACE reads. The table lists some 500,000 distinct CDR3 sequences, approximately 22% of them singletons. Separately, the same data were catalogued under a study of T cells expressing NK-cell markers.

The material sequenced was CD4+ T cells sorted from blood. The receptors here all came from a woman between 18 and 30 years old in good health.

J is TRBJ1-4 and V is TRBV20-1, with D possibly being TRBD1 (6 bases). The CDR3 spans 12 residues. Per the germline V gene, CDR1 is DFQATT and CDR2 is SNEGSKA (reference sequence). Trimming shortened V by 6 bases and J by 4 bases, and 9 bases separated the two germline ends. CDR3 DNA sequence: TGCAGTGCCCGACAGGTTAATGAAAAACTGTTTTTT. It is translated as CSARQVNEKLFF.

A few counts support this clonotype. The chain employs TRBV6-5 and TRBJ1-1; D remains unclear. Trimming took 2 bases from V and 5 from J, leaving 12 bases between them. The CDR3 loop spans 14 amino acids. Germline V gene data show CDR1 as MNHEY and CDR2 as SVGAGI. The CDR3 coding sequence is TGTGCCAGCAGTTACCCTAATCCGGGGACTGAAGCTTTCTTT. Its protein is CASSYPNPGTEAFF.

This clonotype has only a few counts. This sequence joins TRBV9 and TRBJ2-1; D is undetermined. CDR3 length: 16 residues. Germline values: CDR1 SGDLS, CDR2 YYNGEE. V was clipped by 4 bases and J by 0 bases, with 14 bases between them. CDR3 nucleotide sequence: TGTGCCAGCAGCAAGATGACTGTGAGCTCCTACAATGAGCAGTTCTTC. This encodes CASSKMTVSSYNEQFF.

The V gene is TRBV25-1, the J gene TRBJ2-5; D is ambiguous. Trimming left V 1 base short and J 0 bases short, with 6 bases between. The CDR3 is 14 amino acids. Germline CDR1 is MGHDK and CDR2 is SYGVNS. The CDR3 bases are TGTGCCAGCAGTGAATTCGGGTACCAAGAGACCCAGTACTTC. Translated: CASSEFGYQETQYF.

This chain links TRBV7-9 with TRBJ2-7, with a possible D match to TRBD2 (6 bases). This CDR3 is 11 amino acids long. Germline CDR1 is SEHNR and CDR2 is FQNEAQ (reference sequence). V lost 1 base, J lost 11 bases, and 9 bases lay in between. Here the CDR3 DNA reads TGTGCCAGCAGCTTAGTTGGGGGGAAGTACTTC. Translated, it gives CASSLVGGKYF.

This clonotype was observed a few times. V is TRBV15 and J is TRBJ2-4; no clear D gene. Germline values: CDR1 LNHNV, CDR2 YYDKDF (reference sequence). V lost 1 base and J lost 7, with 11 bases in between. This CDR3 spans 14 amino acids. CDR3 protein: CATSRVMNGNIQYF. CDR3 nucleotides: TGTGCCACCAGCAGAGTCATGAACGGGAACATTCAGTACTTC.

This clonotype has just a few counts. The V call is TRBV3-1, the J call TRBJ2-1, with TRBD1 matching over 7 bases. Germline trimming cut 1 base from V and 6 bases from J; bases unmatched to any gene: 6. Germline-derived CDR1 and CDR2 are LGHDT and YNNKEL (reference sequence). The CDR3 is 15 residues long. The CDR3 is CASSQVGGIINEQFF. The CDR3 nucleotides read TGTGCCAGCAGCCAAGTAGGGGGCATCATCAATGAGCAGTTCTTC.

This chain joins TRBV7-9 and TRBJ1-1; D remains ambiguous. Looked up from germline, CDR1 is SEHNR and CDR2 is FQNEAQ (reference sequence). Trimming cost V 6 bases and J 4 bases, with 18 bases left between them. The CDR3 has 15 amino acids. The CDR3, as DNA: TGTGCCAGCAGGTTTCAGGAGCGTAAACCCACTGAAGCTTTCTTT. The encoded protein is CASRFQERKPTEAFF.

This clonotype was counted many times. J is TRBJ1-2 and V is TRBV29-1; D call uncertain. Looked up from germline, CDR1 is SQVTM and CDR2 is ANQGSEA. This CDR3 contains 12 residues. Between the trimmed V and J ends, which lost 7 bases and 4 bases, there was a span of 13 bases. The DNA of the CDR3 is TGCAGCGCGTGGGGTCTCGGCTATGGCTACACCTTC. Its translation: CSAWGLGYGYTF.